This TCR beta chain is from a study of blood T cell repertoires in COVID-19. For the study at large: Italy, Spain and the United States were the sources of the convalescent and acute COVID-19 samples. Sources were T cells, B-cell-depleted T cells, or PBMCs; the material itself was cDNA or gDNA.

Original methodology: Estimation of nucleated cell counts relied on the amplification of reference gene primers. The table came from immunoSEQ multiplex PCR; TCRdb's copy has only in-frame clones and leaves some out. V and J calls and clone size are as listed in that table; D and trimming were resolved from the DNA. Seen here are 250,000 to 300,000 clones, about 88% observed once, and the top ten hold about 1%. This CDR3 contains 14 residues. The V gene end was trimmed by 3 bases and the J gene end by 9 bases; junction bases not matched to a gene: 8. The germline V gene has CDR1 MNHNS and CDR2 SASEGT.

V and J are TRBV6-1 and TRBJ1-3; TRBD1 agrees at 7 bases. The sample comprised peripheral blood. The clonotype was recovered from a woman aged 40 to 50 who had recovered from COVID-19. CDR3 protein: CASSELTGSRTIYF. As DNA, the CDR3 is TGTGCCAGCAGTGAGTTGACAGGGTCCCGCACCATATATTTT.